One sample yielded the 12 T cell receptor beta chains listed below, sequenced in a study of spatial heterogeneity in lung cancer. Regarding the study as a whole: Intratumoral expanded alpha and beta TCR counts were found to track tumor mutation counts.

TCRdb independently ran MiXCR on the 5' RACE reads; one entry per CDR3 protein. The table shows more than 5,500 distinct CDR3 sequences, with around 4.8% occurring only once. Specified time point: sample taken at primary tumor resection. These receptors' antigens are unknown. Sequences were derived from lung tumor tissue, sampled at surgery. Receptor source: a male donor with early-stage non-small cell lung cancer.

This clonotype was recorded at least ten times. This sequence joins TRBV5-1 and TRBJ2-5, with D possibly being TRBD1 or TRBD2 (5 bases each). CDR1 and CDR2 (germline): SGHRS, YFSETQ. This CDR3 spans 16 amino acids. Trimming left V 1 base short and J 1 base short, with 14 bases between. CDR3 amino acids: CASSLRGVLTQETQYF. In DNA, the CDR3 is TGCGCCAGCAGCTTGCGGGGCGTTTTAACCCAAGAGACCCAGTACTTC.

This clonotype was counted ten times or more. The DNA of the CDR3 is TGTGCCAGCAGCCCGTCGTACGCCGGCACAGATACGCAGTATTTT. This sequence encodes CASSPSYAGTDTQYF. V usage is TRBV7-2 and J usage is TRBJ2-3; D is uncertain. Trimming removed 5 bases from V and 1 base from J, with 13 bases in between. The germline CDR1 and CDR2 sequences are SGHTA and FQGNSA. This CDR3 has 15 amino acids.

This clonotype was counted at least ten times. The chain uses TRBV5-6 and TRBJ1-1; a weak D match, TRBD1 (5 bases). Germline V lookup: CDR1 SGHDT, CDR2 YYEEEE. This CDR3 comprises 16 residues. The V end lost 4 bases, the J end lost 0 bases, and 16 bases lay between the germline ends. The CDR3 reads CASSPRGGTMNTEAFF. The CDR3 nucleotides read TGTGCCAGCAGCCCTCGGGGAGGGACCATGAACACTGAAGCTTTCTTT.

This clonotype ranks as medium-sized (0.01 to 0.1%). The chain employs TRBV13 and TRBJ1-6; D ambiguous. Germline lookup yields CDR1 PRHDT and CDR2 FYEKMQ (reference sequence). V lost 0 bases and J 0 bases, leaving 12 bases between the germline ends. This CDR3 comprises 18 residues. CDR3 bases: TGTGCCAGCAGCTTAGGCAGTTGGAGGAGCTCCTATAATTCACCCCTCCACTTT. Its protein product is CASSLGSWRSSYNSPLHF.

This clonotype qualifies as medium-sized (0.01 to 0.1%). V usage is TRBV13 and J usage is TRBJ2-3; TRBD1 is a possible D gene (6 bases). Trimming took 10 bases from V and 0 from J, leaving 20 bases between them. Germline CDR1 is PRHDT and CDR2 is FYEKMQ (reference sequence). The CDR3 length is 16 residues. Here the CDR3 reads CATRDTFNSSTDTQYF. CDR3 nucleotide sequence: TGTGCCACCCGGGACACCTTTAACTCTAGCACAGATACGCAGTATTTT.

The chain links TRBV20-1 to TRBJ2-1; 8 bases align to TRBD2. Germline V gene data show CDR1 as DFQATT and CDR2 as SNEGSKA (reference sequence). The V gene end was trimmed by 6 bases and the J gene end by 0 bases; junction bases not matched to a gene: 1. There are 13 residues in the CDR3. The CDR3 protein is CSAGTSSYNEQFF. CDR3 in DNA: TGCAGTGCGGGGACTAGCTCCTACAATGAGCAGTTCTTC.

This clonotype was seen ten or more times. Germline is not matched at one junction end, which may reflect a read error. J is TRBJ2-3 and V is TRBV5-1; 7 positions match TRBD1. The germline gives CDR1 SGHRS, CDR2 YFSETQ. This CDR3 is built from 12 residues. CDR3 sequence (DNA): TGCGCCAGCAGCTTGGCAGGGACAGCGTTACGTTTT. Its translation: CASSLAGTALRF.

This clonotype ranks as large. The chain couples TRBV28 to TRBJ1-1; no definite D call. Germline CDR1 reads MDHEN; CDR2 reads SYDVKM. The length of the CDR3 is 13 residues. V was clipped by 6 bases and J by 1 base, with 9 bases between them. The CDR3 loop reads CASRETGNTEAFF. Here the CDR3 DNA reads TGTGCCAGCAGAGAAACGGGGAACACTGAAGCTTTCTTT. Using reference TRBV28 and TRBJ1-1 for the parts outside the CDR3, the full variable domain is DVKVTQSSRYLVKRTGEKVFLECVQDMDHENMFWYRQDPGLGLRLIYFSYDVKMKEKGDIPEGYSVSREKKERFSLILESASTNQTSMYLCASRETGNTEAFFGQGTRLTVV.

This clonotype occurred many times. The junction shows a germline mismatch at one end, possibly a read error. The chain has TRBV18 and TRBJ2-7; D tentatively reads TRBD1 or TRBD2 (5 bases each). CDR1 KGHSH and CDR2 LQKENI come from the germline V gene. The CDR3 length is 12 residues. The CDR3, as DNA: TGTGCCAGCTCACCCTCGGGACGTGAAGAAGTGTTC. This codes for CASSPSGREEVF.

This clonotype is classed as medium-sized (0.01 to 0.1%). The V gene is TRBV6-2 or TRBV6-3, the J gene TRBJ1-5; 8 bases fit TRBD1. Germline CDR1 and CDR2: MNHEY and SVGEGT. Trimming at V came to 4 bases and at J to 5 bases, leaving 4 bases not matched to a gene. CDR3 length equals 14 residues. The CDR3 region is CASSLQGVYQPQHF. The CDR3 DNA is TGTGCCAGCAGTTTACAGGGGGTCTATCAGCCCCAGCATTTT.

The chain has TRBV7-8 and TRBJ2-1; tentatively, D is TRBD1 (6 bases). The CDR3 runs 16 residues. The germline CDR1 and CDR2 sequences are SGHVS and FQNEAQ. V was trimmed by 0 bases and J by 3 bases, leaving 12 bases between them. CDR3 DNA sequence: TGTGCCAGCAGCTTAGCGGACAGAAGGAACTACAATGAGCAGTTCTTC. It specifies CASSLADRRNYNEQFF.

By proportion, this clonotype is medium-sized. CDR3 DNA sequence: TGCGCCAGCAGCATTACTAGCGGGGGAACAGATACGCAGTATTTT. Its protein product is CASSITSGGTDTQYF. The chain employs TRBV5-1 and TRBJ2-3, with 11 bases fitting TRBD2. Losses at the gene ends were 4 bases for V and 3 bases for J; bases not matched to a gene: 4. Germline values: CDR1 SGHRS, CDR2 YFSETQ. CDR3 length: 15 amino acids.